This T cell receptor (beta chain) was captured in a study of beta chain features in type 1 diabetes. Study-level points and caveats: Patients with Type 1 diabetes showed moderately but significantly shorter TCRB CDR3s in all four CD4+ subsets.

As regards this clone: Its antigen is not known.

Expressed TCRB transcripts were sequenced because the entire RNA isolate underwent reverse transcription. Profiled with immunoSEQ multiplex PCR; TCRdb holds only in-frame clones, not every one. The sample shows some 330,000 clones, 10% to 15% of them seen only once. Germline V gene data show CDR1 as MNHEY and CDR2 as SVGAGI. V was pared by 6 bases and J by 0 bases, with 12 bases between. This CDR3 spans 15 amino acids. The sequencing sample was made of naive CD4+ T cells from blood. This chain joins TRBV6-5 and TRBJ1-3; no firm D call. The sequence was collected from a young woman with type 1 diabetes. The chain's CDR3 is CASRPYHSSGNTIYF. CDR3 nucleotide sequence: TGTGCCAGCAGACCCTACCACTCCTCTGGAAACACCATATATTTT.